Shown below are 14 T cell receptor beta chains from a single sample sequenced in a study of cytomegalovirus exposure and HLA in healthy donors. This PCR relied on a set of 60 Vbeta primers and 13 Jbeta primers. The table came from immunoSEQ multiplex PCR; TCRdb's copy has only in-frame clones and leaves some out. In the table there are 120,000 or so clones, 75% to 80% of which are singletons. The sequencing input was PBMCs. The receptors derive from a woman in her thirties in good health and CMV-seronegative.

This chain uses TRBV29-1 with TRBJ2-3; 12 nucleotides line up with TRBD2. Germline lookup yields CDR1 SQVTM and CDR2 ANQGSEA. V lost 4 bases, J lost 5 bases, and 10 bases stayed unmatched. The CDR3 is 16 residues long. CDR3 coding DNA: TGCAGCGTTGTCAGGCTAGCGGGGGGGCGGGGAGATACGCAGTATTTT. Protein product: CSVVRLAGGRGDTQYF.

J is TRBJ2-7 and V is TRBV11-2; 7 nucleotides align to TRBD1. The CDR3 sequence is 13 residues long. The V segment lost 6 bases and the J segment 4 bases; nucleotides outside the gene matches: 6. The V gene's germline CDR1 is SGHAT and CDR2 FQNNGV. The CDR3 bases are TGTGCCAGCAGAAAGACAGGGTCGTACGAGCAGTACTTC. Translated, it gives CASRKTGSYEQYF.

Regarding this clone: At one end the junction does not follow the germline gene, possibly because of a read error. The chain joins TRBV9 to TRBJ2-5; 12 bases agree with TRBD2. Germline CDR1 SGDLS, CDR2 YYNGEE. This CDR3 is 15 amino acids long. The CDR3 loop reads CASSERPTSGGLFNF. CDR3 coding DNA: TGTGCCAGCAGCGAAAGACCGACTAGCGGGGGCCTGTTTAACTTC.

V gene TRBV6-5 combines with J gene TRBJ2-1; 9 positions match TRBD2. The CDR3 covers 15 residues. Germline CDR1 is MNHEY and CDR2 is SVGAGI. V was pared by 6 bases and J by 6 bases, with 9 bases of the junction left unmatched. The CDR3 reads CASRERGANSNEQFF. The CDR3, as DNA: TGTGCCAGCAGGGAGCGGGGGGCGAACAGCAATGAGCAGTTCTTC.

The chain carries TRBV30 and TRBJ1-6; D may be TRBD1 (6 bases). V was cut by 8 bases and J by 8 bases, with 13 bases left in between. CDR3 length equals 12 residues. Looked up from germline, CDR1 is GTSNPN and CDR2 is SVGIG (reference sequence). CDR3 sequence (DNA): TGTGCCGAGGGGGATTTGGATTCACCCCTCCACTTT. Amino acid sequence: CAEGDLDSPLHF.

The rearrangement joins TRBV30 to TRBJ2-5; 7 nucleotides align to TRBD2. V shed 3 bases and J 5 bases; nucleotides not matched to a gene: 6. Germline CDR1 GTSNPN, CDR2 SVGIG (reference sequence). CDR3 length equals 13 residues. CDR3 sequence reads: CAWSDGRLETQYF. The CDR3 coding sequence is TGTGCCTGGAGCGACGGGAGGCTCGAGACCCAGTACTTC.

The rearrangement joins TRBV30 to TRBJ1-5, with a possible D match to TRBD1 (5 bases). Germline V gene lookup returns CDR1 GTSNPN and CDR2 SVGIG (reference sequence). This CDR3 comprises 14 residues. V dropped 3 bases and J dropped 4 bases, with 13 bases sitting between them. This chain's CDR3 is CAWSTSGRNQPQHF. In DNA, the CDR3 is TGTGCCTGGAGCACCTCAGGGCGGAATCAGCCCCAGCATTTT.

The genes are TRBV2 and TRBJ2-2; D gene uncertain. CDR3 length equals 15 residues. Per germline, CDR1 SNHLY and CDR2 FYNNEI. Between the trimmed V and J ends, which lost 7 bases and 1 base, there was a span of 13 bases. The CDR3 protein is CASTGALLNTGELFF. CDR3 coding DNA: TGTGCCAGCACCGGAGCCCTTTTGAACACCGGGGAGCTGTTTTTT.

CDR3 region: CASSPTGERTEAFF. CDR3 DNA sequence: TGTGCCAGCAGCCCGACAGGGGAACGGACTGAAGCTTTCTTT. The chain employs TRBV27 and TRBJ1-1, with 8 bases fitting TRBD1. Germline-derived CDR1 and CDR2 are MNHEY and SMNVEV (reference sequence). The CDR3 has 14 residues. V shed 6 bases and J 5 bases; nucleotides not matched to a gene: 8.

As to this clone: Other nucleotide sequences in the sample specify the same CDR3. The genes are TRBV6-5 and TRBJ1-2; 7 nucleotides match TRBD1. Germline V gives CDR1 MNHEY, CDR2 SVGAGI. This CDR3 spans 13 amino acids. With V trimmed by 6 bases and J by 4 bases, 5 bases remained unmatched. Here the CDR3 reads CASSPDRVYGYTF. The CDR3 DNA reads TGTGCCAGCAGCCCAGACAGGGTCTATGGCTACACCTTC.

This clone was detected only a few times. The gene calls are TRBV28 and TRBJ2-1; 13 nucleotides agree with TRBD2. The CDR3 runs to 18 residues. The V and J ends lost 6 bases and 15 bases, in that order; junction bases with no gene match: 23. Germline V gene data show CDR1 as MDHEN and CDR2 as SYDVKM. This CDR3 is CASRGLAGTTTMSGDGFF. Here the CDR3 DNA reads TGTGCCAGCAGGGGACTAGCGGGGACGACTACAATGAGCGGGGATGGGTTCTTC.

DNA of the CDR3: TGTGCCAGCAGCTTAGAGGGGATCTGGGCCGAAGCTTTCTTT. The encoded protein is CASSLEGIWAEAFF. This chain links TRBV7-2 with TRBJ1-1; TRBD1 is a possible D gene (5 bases). The germline V gene encodes CDR1 SGHTA and CDR2 FQGNSA. CDR3 size: 14 residues. Trimming took 1 base from V and 8 from J, leaving 14 bases between them.

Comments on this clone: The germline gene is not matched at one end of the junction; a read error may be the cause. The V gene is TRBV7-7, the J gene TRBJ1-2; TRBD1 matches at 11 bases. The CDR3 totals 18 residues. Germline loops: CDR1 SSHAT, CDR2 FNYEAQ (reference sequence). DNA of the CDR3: TGTGCTAGCAGCTTCGAGCCGGGACAGGGGGAACCTAACTATGGCTACACCTTC. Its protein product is CASSFEPGQGEPNYGYTF.

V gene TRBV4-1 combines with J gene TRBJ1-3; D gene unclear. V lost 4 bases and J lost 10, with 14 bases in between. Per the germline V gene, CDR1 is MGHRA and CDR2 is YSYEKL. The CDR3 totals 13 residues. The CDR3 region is CASSRALLETIYF. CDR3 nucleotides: TGCGCCAGCAGCCGCGCCCTCCTTGAAACCATATATTTT.